The entry that follows covers one T cell receptor (beta chain) sequence. It lacks a known antigen. Base qualities are not recorded, but no much larger clone differs from it by a single base. The collaborating institutions used their own protocols to collect whole blood in K2EDTA tubes. For TCRbeta analysis, collaborators shipped samples as frozen whole blood, isolated PBMCs, or DNA extracted from either of those sample types. This entry is derived from a study of blood T cell repertoires in COVID-19 (dated by TCRdb to the early 2020s). Turning to the overall study: The collaborator samples originated in the United States, Italy and Spain and spanned the acute and convalescent phases of COVID-19. The material from the prospective study consisted of cDNA or gDNA derived from T cells, B-cell-depleted T cells, or PBMCs. Deeply sampled blood TCRbeta repertoires from subjects exposed to, actively infected with, or recovered from COVID-19 were included in the dataset. The repertoires were made available in a free public database intended to serve as a resource for research on the immune response to SARS-CoV-2. Samples were obtained from the ongoing ImmuneRACE study (first 160 participants) and from roughly 1,300 subjects provided by 6 global collaborators. Nearly every sample came with metadata listing a de-identified subject ID, COVID-19 status, age in years and sex. Where available, HLA class I and class II types were taken from metadata supplied by the sample provider and were not determined by assay-based typing. What the research found in general, with its limitations: The quantity of clinical and demographic metadata differed by source and by participant and was supplied without curation.

TCRbeta CDR3 regions were amplified from genomic DNA by means of the immunoSEQ Assay, a bias-controlled multiplex PCR. Per the source publication's procedure: The number of nucleated cells in each sample was estimated by amplification of reference gene primers within the assay. Sequence reads were collapsed and filtered to measure the absolute abundance of every unique TCRbeta CDR3 rearrangement. For each sample, productive Simpson clonality was calculated as the square root of Simpson's diversity index over productive rearrangements. This immuneACCESS table, as held by TCRdb, lists in-frame sequences with V and J called but not all clones. Of the missing ones, under half trace to an unresolved V gene in checked studies; the others have no known cause. V, J and clone size derive from that table, while D and trimming were established from the DNA sequence. Here the sample has more than 110,000 clones; approximately 86% occur a single time. The ten largest account for about 5.6% of the sample.

V loses 1 base at its end and J loses 4 bases; junction bases beyond the gene matches: 6. Including the terminal cysteine and phenylalanine, the CDR3 comprises 15 residues. The sequence is cut down to CDR3 DNA, 45 bases in frame from base 1. The germline V gene provides CDR1 MDHEN and CDR2 SYDVKM. This clonotype was obtained from a human donor in a cohort sampled during active COVID-19. What was sequenced was peripheral blood. In this chain, TRBV28 is recombined with TRBJ2-7; TRBD1 matches 8 bases in the middle. The CDR3 region has the sequence CASSLFRTGLYEQYF. The nucleotide sequence is TGTGCCAGCAGTTTATTCCGGACAGGGCTATACGAGCAGTACTTC.